This T cell receptor (beta chain) is from a study of blood T cell repertoires in COVID-19. Profiling relied on immunoSEQ multiplex PCR, and the TCRdb table lists in-frame clones only, not all of them. The sample includes 250,000 to 300,000 clones, roughly 89% of them seen just once. This clonotype was sampled from a woman in her 40s who had recovered from COVID-19. Sequencing was carried out using peripheral blood.

This CDR3 is CASKAGEADTQYF. For the CDR3, the DNA is TGTGCCTCTAAAGCGGGTGAGGCAGATACGCAGTATTTT. The chain combines TRBV10-3 with TRBJ2-3, with TRBD2 as a possible D gene (6 bases). The CDR3 consists of 13 residues. The V and J ends lost 11 bases and 4 bases respectively, with 16 bases between them. Germline V lookup: CDR1 ENHRY, CDR2 SYGVKD.